This T cell receptor beta chain was recorded in a study of blood T cells in healthy people across ages. General study points: There was no known CMV status for donors, so expanded clonotype changes were possibly confounded.

In regard to this clonotype: Its antigen is undetermined.

A sample-barcoded 5' primer and a J-beta primer mix were used in a second PCR of roughly 6 to 11 cycles. Each single sample gave us at least 2.5 million CDR3-containing paired-end reads. Each CDR3 protein gets one entry after TCRdb re-called the 5' RACE reads with MiXCR. Counted here are around 940,000 distinct CDR3 sequences, 51% occurring once; the ten biggest clones make up around a fifth. Isolation recovered at least 6 million PBMCs from every sample. The CDR3 is 15 amino acids. V was clipped by 6 bases and J by 3 bases, with 15 bases between them. Sequencing was done on a sample of blood. The chain couples TRBV12-3 or TRBV12-4 to TRBJ2-1; TRBD2 might be the D (6 bases). This receptor was obtained from a woman aged 55 to 70 in good health. The CDR3 nucleotides are TGTGCCAGCAGCCCGGGAGAGGATAGCTACAATGAGCAGTTCTTC. Residues: CASSPGEDSYNEQFF.